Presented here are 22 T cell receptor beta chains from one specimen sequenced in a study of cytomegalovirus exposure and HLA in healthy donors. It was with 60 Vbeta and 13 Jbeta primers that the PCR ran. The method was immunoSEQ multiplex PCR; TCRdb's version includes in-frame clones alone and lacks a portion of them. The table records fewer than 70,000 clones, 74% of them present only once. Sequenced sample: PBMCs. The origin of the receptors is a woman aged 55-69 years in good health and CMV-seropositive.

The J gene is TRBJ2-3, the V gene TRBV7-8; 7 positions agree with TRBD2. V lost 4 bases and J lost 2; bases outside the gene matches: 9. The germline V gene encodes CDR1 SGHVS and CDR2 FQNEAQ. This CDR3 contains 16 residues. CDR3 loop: CASSSRDSGLTDTQYF. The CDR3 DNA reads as TGTGCCAGCAGCTCCCGTGATAGCGGGCTCACAGATACGCAGTATTTT.

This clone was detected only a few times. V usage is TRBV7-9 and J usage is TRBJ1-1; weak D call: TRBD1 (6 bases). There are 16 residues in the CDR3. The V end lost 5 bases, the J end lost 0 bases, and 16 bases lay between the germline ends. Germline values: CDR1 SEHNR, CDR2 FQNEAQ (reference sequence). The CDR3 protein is CASSPRLGQMNTEAFF. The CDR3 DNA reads TGTGCCAGCAGCCCGCGCCTCGGACAGATGAACACTGAAGCTTTCTTT.

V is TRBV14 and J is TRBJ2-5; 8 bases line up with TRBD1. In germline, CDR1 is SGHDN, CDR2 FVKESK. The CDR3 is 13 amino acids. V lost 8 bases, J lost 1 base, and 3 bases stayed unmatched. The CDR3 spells CASSRGLQETQYF. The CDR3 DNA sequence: TGTGCCAGCTCCAGGGGGCTCCAAGAGACCCAGTACTTC.

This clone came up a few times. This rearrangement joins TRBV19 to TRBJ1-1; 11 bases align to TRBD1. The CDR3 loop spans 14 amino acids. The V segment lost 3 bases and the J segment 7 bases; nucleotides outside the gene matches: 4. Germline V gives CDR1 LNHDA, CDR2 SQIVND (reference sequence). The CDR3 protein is CASSIGTGGGEAFF. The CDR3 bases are TGTGCCAGTAGTATCGGGACAGGGGGAGGTGAAGCTTTCTTT. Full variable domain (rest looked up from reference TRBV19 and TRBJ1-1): DGGITQSPKYLFRKEGQNVTLSCEQNLNHDAMYWYRQDPGQGLRLIYYSQIVNDFQKGDIAEGYSVSREKKESFPLTVTSAQKNPTAFYLCASSIGTGGGEAFFGQGTRLTVV.

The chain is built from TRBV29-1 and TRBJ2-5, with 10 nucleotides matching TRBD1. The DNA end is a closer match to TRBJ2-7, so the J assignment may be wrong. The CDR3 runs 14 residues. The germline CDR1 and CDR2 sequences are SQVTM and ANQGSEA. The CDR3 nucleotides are TGCAGCGTTGCCCCGGGACAGGGGAGGGGCGAGCAGTACTTC. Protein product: CSVAPGQGRGEQYF.

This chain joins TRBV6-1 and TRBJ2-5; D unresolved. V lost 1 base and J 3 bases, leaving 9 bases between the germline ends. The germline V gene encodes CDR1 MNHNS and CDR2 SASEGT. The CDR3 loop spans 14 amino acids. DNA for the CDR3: TGTGCCAGCAGTGAAGGCGACAAAAAAGAGACCCAGTACTTC. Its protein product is CASSEGDKKETQYF.

For the CDR3, the DNA is TGTGCCAGCAGTGAACAGGGGTCCAACTATGGCTACACCTTC. Translated: CASSEQGSNYGYTF. The V call is TRBV2, the J call TRBJ1-2; D may be TRBD1 (6 bases). CDR1 and CDR2 from the germline V gene are SNHLY and FYNNEI. This CDR3 is built from 14 residues. Between the trimmed V and J ends, which lost 2 bases and 2 bases, there was a span of 9 bases.

The CDR3 bases are TGTGCCAGTATGCCCGGGAGAACGAACACTGAAGCTTTCTTT. It codes for CASMPGRTNTEAFF. The V and J genes are TRBV19 and TRBJ1-1; D is unclear. This CDR3 comprises 14 residues. CDR1 and CDR2 from the germline V gene are LNHDA and SQIVND (reference sequence). V lost 7 bases and J 1 base, leaving 13 bases between the germline ends.

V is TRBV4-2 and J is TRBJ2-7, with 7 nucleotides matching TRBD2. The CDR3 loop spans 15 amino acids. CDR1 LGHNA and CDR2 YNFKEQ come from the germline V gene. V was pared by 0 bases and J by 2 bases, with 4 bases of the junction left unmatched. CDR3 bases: TGTGCCAGCAGCCAAGATTTCGCGGGAGCCTACGAGCAGTACTTC. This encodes CASSQDFAGAYEQYF.

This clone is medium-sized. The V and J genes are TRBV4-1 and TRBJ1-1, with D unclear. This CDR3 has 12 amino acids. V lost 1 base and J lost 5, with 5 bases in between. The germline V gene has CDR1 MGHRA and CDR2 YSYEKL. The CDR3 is CASSQGLTEAFF. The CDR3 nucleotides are TGCGCCAGCAGCCAAGGGCTGACTGAAGCTTTCTTT.

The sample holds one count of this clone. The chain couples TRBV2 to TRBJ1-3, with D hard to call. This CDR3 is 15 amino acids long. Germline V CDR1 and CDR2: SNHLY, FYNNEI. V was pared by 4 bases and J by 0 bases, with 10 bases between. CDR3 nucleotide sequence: TGTGCCAGCAGTGTCCGGGGTACCTCTGGAAACACCATATATTTT. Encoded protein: CASSVRGTSGNTIYF.

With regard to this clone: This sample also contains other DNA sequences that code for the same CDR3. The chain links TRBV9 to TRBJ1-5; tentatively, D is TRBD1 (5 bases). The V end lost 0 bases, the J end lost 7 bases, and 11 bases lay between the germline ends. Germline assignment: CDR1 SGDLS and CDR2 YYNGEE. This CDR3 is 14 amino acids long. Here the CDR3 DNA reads TGTGCCAGCAGCGTAGACGGGGCGGGGCAGCCCCAGCATTTT. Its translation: CASSVDGAGQPQHF.

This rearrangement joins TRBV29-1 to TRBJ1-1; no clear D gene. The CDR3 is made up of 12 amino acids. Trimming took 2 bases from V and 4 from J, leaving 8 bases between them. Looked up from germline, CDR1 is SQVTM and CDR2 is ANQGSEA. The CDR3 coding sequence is TGCAGCGTTGAAATGGCAGGCACTGAAGCTTTCTTT. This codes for CSVEMAGTEAFF.

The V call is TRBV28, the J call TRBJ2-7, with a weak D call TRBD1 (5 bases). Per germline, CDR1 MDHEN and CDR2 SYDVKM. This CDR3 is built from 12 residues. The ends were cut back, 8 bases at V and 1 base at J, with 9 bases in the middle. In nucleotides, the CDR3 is TGTGCCAGCGGAAGGGGTTCCTACGAGCAGTACTTC. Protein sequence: CASGRGSYEQYF.

The CDR3 spells CASSLPAAGTDTQYF. CDR3 nucleotide sequence: TGTGCCAGCAGCTTACCCGCGGCTGGCACAGATACGCAGTATTTT. This chain uses TRBV7-3 with TRBJ2-3, with D uncertain. Germline CDR1 reads SGHTA; CDR2 reads FQGTGA. With 2 bases removed from V and 1 base from J, the gap between germline ends came to 10 bases. The CDR3 runs to 15 residues.

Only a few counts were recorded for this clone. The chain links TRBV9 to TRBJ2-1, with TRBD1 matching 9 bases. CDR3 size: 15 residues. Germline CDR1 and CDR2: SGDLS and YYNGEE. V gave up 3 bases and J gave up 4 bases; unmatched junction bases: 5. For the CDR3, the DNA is TGTGCCAGCAGCGGGGCCGGGACAGGGTACAATGAGCAGTTCTTC. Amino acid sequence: CASSGAGTGYNEQFF.

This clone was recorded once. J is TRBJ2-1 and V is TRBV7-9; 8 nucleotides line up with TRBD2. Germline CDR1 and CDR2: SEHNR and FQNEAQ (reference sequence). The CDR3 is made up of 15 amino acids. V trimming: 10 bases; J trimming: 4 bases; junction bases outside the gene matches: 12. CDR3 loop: CAIRRGSGGYNEQFF. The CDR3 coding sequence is TGTGCCATACGCCGGGGCAGCGGGGGATACAATGAGCAGTTCTTC.

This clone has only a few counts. The CDR3 DNA follows: TGTGCCAGCAGACTCCGGGACAGGGGCAACTATGGCTACACCTTC. Protein product: CASRLRDRGNYGYTF. The chain recombines TRBV9 with TRBJ1-2, with 10 positions matching TRBD1. Germline V gene data show CDR1 as SGDLS and CDR2 as YYNGEE. CDR3 length: 15 amino acids. Germline trimming cut 5 bases from V and 2 bases from J; bases unmatched to any gene: 6.

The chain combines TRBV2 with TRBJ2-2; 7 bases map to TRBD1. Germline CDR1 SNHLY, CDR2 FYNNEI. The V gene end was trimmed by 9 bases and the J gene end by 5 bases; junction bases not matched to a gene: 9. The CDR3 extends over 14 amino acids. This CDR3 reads CARRQGRRTGELFF. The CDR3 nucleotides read TGTGCCAGACGACAGGGAAGGAGGACCGGGGAGCTGTTTTTT.

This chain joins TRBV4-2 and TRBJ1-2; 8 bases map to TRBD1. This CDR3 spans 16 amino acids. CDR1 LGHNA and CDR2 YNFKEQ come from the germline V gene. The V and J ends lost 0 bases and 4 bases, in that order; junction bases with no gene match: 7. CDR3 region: CASSQELAGGSYGYTF. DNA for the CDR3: TGTGCCAGCAGCCAAGAGTTGGCAGGGGGCAGCTATGGCTACACCTTC.

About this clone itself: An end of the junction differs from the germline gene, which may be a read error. CDR3: CASSLGLAGRRETQYF. CDR3 nucleotides: TGTGCTAGCAGCTTAGGTTTAGCAGGGCGTCGAGAGACCCAGTACTTC. J is TRBJ2-5 and V is TRBV7-7; weak D call: TRBD1 (5 bases). This CDR3 contains 16 residues. The V gene's germline CDR1 is SSHAT and CDR2 FNYEAQ (reference sequence).

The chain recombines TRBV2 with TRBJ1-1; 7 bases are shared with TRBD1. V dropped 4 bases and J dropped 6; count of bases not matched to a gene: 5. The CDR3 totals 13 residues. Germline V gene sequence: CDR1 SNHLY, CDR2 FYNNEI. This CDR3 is CASSGQGGSEAFF. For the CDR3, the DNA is TGTGCCAGCAGTGGACAGGGCGGTTCTGAAGCTTTCTTT.